The present TCR beta chain was sequenced within a study of T cell changes during pregnancy in multiple sclerosis. TCRdb's table, derived via immunoSEQ multiplex PCR, lists solely in-frame clones and lacks some. Of about 67,000 clones in the sample, roughly nine tenths were seen once. J gave up 4 bases and V 1 base, and 8 bases lay outside the gene matches. This CDR3 has 16 residues. From germline, CDR1 is SGHVS and CDR2 FQNEAQ. The gene calls are TRBV7-8 and TRBJ2-7, with 9 bases that match TRBD1. The specimen was peripheral blood, collected in the first trimester of pregnancy. This clonotype originated in a female donor with multiple sclerosis, enrolled in a pregnancy study. The chain's CDR3 is CASSLGGQGARYEQYF. CDR3 DNA: TGTGCCAGCAGCTTAGGGGGACAGGGAGCGAGATACGAGCAGTACTTC.